This T cell receptor beta chain was captured by sequencing in a study of shared clonotypes between healthy human individuals. Study-wide results and caveats: Tissues were not sampled, only blood, and their repertoires likely differ.

Notes on this clone: What it binds is unknown.

Terminally differentiated effector memory CD45RA+ cells were excluded by CCR7 positive selection of CD45RO-negative cells. Profiling relied on immunoSEQ multiplex PCR, and the TCRdb table lists in-frame clones only, not all of them. The top ten hold around 1.1% of the sample, which has over 2 million clones, approximately 94% seen once. CDR1 is MDHEN, CDR2 SYDVKM, per germline. V was clipped by 3 bases and J by 4 bases, with 13 bases between them. The CDR3 sequence is 14 residues long. The sequencing input was naive CD8+ T cells sorted from blood. This clonotype originated in a man between 18 and 35 years old in good health. The chain carries TRBV28 and TRBJ2-7, with TRBD1 as a possible D gene (5 bases). The CDR3 DNA follows: TGTGCCAGCAGTTTTGGGCCCCAGGGTTACGAGCAGTACTTC. Protein product: CASSFGPQGYEQYF.